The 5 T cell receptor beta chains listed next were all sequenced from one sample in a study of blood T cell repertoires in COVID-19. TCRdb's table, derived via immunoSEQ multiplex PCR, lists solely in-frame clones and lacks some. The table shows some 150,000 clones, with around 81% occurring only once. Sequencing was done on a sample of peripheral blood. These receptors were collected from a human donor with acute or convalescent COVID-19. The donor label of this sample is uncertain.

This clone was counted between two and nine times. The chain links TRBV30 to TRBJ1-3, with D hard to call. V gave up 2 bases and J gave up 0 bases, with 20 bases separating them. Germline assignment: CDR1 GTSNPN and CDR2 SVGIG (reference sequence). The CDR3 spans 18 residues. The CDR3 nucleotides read TGTGCCTGGAGTCCATTCACCGGAGATTTCTCCTCTGGAAACACCATATATTTT. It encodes CAWSPFTGDFSSGNTIYF.

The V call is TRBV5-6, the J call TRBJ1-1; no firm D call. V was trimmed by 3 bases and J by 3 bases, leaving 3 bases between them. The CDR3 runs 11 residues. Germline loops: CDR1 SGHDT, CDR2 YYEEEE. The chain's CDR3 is CASSSYTEAFF. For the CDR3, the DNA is TGTGCCAGCAGCTCGTACACTGAAGCTTTCTTT.

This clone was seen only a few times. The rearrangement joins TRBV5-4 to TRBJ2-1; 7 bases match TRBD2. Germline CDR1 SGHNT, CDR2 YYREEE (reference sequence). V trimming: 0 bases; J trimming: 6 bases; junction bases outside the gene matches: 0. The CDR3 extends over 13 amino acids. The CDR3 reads CASSLAGGNEQFF. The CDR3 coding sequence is TGTGCCAGCAGCTTGGCGGGGGGCAATGAGCAGTTCTTC.

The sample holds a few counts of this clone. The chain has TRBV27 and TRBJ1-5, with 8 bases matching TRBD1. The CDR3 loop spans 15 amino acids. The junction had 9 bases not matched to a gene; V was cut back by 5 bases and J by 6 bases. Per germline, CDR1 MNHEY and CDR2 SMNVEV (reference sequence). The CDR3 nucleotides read TGTGCCAGCAGTGCCGACAGGGGAGCGATTCAGCCCCAGCATTTT. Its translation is CASSADRGAIQPQHF.

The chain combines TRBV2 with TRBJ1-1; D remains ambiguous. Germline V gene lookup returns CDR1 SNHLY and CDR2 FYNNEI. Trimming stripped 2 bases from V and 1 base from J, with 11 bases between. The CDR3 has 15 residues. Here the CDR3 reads CASSEQRLGNTEAFF. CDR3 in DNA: TGTGCCAGCAGTGAACAGCGCCTTGGGAACACTGAAGCTTTCTTT.